The present entry profiles one TCR beta chain with its context. This specimen belongs to a study of control samples from healthy donors and cancer patients. Measured with immunoSEQ multiplex PCR; TCRdb has only the in-frame clones, and not every one. The top ten hold around an eighth of the sample, which has 90,000 to 100,000 clones, 88% seen once. Germline V CDR1 and CDR2: SGHAT, FQNNGV. The junction had 3 bases not matched to a gene; V was cut back by 2 bases and J by 0 bases. The CDR3 extends over 16 amino acids. The source material was blood. The rearrangement links TRBV11-2 to TRBJ2-1, with 8 bases fitting TRBD2. This clonotype was obtained from a woman aged 70-85 years in good health. The CDR3 DNA reads as TGTGCCAGCAGCTTATCCGGGAGGGTCTCCTACAATGAGCAGTTCTTC. Amino acids: CASSLSGRVSYNEQFF.